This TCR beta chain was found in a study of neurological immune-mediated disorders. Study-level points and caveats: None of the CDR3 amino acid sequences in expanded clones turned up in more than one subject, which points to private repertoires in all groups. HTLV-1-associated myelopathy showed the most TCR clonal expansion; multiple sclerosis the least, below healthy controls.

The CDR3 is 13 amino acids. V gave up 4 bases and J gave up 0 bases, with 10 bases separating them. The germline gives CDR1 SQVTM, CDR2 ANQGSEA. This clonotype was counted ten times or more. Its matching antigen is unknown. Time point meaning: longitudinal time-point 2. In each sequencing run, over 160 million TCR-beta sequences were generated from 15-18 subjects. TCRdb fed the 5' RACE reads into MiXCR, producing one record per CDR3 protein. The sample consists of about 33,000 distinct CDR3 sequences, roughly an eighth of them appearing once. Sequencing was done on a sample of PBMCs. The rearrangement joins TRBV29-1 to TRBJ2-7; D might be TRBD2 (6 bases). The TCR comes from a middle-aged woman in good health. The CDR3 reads CSVVWRGSYEQYF. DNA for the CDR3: TGCAGCGTTGTCTGGCGGGGCTCCTACGAGCAGTACTTC.